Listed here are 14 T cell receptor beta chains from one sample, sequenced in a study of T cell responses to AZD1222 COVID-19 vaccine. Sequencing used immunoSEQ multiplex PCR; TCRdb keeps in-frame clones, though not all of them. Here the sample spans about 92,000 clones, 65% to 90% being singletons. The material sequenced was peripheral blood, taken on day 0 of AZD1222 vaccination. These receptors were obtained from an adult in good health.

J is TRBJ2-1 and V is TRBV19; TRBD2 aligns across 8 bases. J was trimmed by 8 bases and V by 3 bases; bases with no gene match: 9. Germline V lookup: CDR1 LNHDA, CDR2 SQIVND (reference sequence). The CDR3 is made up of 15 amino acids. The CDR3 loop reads CASSMGREGHDEQFF. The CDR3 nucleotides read TGTGCCAGTAGTATGGGACGGGAGGGCCATGATGAGCAGTTCTTC.

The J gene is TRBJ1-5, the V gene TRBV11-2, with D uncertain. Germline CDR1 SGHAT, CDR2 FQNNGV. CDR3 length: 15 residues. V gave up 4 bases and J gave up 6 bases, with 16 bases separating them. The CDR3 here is CASSSISGPSQPQHF. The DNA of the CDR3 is TGTGCCAGCAGCTCTATCTCGGGCCCCTCTCAGCCCCAGCATTTT.

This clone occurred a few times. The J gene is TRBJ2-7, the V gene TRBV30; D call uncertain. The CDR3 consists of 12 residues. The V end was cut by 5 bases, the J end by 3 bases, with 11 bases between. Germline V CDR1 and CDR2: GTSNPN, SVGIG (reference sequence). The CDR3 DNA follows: TGTGCCTGGGGCAAGGAACACTACGAGCAGTACTTC. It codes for CAWGKEHYEQYF.

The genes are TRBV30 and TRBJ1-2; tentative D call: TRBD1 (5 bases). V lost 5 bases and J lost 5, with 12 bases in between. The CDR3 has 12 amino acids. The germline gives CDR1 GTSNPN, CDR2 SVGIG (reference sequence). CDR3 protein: CAWGGRGYGYTF. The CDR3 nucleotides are TGTGCCTGGGGGGGTAGAGGGTATGGCTACACCTTC.

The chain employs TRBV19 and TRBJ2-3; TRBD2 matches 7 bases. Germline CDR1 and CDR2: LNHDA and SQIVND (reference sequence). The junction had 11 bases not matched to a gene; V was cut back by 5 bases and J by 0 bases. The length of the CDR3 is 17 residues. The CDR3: CASSSAAGWSSTDTQYF. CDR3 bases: TGTGCCAGTAGTTCGGCAGCGGGATGGTCTAGCACAGATACGCAGTATTTT.

CDR3 amino acids: CASSLVRGDSPLHF. DNA of the CDR3: TGTGCCAGCAGCTTAGTTCGGGGGGATTCACCCCTCCACTTT. The gene calls are TRBV11-2 and TRBJ1-6, with D possibly being TRBD1 (5 bases). This CDR3 has 14 residues. In germline, CDR1 is SGHAT, CDR2 FQNNGV. Trimming removed 1 base from V and 8 bases from J, with 9 bases in between.

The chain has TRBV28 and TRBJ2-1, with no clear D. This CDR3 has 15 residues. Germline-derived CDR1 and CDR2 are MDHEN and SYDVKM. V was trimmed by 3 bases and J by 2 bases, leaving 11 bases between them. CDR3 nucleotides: TGTGCCAGCAGTTTGGCAGGCCCCCCCTACAATGAGCAGTTCTTC. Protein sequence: CASSLAGPPYNEQFF.

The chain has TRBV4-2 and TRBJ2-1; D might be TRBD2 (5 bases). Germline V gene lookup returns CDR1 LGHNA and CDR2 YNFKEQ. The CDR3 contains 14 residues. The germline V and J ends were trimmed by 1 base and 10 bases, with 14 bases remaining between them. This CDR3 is CASSQGRGSQEQFF. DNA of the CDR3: TGTGCCAGCAGCCAAGGCCGGGGTAGTCAAGAGCAGTTCTTC.

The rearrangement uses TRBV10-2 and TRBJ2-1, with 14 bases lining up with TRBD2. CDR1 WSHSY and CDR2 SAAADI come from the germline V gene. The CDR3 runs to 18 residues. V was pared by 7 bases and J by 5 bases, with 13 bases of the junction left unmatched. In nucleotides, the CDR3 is TGCGCCAGCACGAGCGGGACTAGCGGGAGTACCCCTCACAATGAGCAGTTCTTC. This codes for CASTSGTSGSTPHNEQFF.

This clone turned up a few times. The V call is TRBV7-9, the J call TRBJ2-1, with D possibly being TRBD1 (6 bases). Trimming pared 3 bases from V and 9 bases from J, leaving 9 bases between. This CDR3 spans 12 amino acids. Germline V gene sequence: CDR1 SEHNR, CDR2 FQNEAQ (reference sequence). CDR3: CASSFGQIEQFF. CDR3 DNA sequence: TGTGCCAGCAGCTTCGGACAGATTGAGCAGTTCTTC.

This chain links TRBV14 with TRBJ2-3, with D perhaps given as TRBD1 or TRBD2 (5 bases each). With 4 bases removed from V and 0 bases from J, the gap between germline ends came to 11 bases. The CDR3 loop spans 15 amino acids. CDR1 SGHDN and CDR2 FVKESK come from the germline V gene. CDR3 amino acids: CASSLSWGSTDTQYF. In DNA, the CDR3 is TGTGCCAGCAGCCTATCGTGGGGGAGCACAGATACGCAGTATTTT.

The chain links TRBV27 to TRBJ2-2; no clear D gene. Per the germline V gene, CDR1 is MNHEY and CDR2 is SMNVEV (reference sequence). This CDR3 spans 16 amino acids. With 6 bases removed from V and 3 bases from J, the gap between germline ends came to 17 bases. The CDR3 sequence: CASSPRGPSHTGELFF. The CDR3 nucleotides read TGTGCCAGCAGCCCCCGTGGGCCCTCCCACACCGGGGAGCTGTTTTTT.

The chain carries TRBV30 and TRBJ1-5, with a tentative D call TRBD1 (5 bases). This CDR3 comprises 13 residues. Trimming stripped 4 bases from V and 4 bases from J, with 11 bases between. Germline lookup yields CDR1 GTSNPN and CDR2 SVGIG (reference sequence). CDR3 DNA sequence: TGTGCCTGGACCCAGGGTGGGAATCAGCCCCAGCATTTT. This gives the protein CAWTQGGNQPQHF.

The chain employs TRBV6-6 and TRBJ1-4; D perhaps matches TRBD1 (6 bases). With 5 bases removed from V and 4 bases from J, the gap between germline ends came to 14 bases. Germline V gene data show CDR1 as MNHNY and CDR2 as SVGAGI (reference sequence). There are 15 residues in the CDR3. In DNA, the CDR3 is TGTGCCAGCAGTCCCTTAGGACAGATTAATGAAAAACTGTTTTTT. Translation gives CASSPLGQINEKLFF.